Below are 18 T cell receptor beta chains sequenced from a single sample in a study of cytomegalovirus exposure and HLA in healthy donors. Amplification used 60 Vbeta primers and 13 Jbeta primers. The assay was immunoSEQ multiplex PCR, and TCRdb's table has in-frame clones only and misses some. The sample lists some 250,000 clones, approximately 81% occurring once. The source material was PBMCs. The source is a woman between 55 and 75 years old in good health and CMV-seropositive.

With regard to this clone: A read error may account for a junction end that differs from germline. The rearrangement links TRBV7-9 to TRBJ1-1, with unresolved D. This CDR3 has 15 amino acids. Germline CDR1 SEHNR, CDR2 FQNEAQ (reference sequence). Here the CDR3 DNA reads TGTTCCAGCAGCTTAGCCGCAGGAACGAACACTGAAGCTTTCTTT. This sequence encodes CSSSLAAGTNTEAFF. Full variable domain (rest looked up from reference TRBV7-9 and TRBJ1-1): DTGVSQNPRHKITKRGQNVTFRCDPISEHNRLYWYRQTLGQGPEFLTYFQNEAQLEKSRLLSDRFSAERPKGSFSTLEIQRTEQGDSAMYLCSSSLAAGTNTEAFFGQGTRLTVV.

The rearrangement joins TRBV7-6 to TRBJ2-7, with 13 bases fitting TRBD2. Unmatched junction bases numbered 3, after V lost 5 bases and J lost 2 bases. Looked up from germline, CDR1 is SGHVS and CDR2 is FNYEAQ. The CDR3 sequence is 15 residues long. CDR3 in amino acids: CASSETSGRAYEQYF. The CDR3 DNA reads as TGTGCCAGCAGCGAAACTAGCGGGAGGGCCTACGAGCAGTACTTC. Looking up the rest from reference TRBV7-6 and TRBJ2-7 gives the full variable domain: GAGVSQSPRYKVTKRGQDVALRCDPISGHVSLYWYRQALGQGPEFLTYFNYEAQQDKSGLPNDRFSAERPEGSISTLTIQRTEQRDSAMYRCASSETSGRAYEQYFGPGTRLTVT.

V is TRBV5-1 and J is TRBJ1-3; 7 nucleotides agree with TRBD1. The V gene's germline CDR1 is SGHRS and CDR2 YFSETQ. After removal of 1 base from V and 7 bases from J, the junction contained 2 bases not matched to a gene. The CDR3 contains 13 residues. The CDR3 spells CASSLIRGNTIYF. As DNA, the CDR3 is TGCGCCAGCAGCTTGATCAGGGGGAACACCATATATTTT.

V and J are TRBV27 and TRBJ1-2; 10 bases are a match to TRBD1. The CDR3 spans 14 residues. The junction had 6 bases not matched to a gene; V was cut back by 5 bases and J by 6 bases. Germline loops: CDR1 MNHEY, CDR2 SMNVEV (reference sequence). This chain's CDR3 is CASSRFGTGDGYTF. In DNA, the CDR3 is TGTGCCAGCAGTCGCTTCGGGACAGGGGATGGCTACACCTTC.

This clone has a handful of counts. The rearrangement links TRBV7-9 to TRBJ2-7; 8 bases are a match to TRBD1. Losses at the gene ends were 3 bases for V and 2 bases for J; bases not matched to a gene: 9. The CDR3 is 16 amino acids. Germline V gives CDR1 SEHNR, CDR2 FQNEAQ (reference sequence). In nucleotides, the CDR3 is TGTGCCAGCAGCTTCCTCCGGGACAGGTTGACCTACGAGCAGTACTTC. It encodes CASSFLRDRLTYEQYF.

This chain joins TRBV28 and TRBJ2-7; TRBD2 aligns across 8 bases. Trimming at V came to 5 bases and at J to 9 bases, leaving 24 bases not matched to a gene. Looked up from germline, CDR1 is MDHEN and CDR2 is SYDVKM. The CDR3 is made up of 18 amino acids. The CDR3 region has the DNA TGTGCCAGCAGTCCCCCCCTCCAAGCGGGAGAAATTCGCTTACTGCAGTACTTC. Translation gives CASSPPLQAGEIRLLQYF.

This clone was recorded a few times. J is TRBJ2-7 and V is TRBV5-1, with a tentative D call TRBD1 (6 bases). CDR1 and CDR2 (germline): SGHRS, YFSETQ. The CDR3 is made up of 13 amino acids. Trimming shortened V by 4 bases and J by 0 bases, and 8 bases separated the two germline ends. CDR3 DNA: TGCGCCAGCAGCCCGGACAGCTCCTACGAGCAGTACTTC. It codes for CASSPDSSYEQYF.

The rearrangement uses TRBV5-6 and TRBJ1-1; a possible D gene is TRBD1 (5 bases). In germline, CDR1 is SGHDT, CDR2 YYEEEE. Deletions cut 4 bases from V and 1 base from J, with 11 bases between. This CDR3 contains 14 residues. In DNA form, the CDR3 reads TGTGCCAGCAGCGTAGGGGTTGAGAACACTGAAGCTTTCTTT. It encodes CASSVGVENTEAFF.

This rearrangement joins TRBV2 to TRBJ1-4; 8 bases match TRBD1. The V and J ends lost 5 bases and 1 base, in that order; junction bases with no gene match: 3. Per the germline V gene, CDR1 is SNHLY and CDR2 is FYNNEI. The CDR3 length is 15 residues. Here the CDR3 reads CASSQQGGTNEKLFF. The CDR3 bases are TGTGCCAGCAGTCAACAGGGGGGAACTAATGAAAAACTGTTTTTT. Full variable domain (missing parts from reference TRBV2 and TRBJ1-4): EPEVTQTPSHQVTQMGQEVILRCVPISNHLYFYWYRQILGQKVEFLVSFYNNEISEKSEIFDDQFSVERPDGSNFTLKIRSTKLEDSAMYFCASSQQGGTNEKLFFGSGTQLSVL.

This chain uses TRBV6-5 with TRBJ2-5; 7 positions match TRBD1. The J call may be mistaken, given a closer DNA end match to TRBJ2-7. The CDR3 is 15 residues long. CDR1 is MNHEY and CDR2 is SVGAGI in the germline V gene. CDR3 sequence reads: CASRFRDSSVYEQYF. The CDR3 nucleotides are TGTGCCAGCAGGTTCCGGGACAGTTCCGTCTACGAGCAGTACTTC.

DNA of the CDR3: TGTGCCAGCAGCCCCGGCGGGAGGGCCCAGTACGAGCAGTACTTC. Amino acids: CASSPGGRAQYEQYF. The chain links TRBV9 to TRBJ2-5; 9 nucleotides align to TRBD2. The DNA end lines up better with TRBJ2-7; the J call may be wrong. Per the germline V gene, CDR1 is SGDLS and CDR2 is YYNGEE. CDR3 size: 15 residues.

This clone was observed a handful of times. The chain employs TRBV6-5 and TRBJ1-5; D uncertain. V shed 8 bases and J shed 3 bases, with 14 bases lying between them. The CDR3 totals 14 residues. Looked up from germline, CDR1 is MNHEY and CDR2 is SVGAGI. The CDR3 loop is CASRAGFPNQPQHF. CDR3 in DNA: TGTGCCAGCCGCGCGGGGTTCCCCAATCAGCCCCAGCATTTT.

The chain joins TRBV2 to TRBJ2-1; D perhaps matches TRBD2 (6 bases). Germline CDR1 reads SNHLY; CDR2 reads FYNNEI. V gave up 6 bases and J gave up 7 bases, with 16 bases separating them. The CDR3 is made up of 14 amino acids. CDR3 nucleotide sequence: TGTGCCAGCAGCATGGAGCGGGTCGGGAATGAGCAGTTCTTC. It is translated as CASSMERVGNEQFF.

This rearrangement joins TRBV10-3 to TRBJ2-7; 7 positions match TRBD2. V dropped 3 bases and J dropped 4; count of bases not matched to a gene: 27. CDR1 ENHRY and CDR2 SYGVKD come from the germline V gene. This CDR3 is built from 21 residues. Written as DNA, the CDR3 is TGTGCCATCAGTGAAAACTCGGCGGTCTGGTCGGGAGGCCCACCTTCATACGAGCAGTACTTC. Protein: CAISENSAVWSGGPPSYEQYF.

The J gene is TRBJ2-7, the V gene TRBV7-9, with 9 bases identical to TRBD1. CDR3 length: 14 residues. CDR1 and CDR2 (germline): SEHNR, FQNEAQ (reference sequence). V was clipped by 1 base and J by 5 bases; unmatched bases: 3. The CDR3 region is CASSLGDRDHEQYF. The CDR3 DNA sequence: TGTGCCAGCAGCTTAGGGGACAGGGACCACGAGCAGTACTTC.

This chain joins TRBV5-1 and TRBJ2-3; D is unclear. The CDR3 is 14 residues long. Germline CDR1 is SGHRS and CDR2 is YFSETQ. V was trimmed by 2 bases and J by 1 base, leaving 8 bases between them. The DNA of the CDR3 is TGCGCCAGCAGCTTCACCACTGGCACAGATACGCAGTATTTT. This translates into CASSFTTGTDTQYF. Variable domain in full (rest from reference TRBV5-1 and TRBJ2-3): KAGVTQTPRYLIKTRGQQVTLSCSPISGHRSVSWYQQTPGQGLQFLFEYFSETQRNKGNFPGRFSGRQFSNSRSEMNVSTLELGDSALYLCASSFTTGTDTQYFGPGTRLTVL.

For the CDR3, the DNA is TGTGCCAGCAGGGGGGCCGAAAAACTGTTTTTT. It codes for CASRGAEKLFF. V gene TRBV6-6 combines with J gene TRBJ1-4; TRBD1 is a possible D gene (6 bases). CDR3 size: 11 residues. Per germline, CDR1 MNHNY and CDR2 SVGAGI (reference sequence). Trimming pared 6 bases from V and 8 bases from J, leaving 7 bases between.

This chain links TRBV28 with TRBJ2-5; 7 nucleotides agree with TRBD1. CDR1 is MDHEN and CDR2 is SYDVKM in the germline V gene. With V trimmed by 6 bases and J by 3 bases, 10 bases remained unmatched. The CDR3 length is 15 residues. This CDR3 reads CASSPAGTEKETQYF. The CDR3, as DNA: TGTGCCAGCAGCCCCGCCGGGACAGAGAAAGAGACCCAGTACTTC.